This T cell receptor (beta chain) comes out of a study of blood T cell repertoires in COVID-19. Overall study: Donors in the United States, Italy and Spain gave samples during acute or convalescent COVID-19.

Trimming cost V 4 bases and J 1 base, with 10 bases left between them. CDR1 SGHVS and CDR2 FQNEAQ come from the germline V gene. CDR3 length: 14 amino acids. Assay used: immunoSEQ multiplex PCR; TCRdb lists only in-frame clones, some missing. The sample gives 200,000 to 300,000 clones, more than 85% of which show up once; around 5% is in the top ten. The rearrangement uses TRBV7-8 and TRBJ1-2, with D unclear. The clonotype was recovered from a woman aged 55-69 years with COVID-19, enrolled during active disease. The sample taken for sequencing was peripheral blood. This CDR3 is CASSSILFNYGYTF. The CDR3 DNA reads TGTGCCAGCAGCTCTATACTCTTTAACTATGGCTACACCTTC.